This entry lists 11 T cell receptor beta chains sequenced from one sample in a study of blood T cells in healthy people across ages. With a J-beta primer mix and a sample-barcoded 5' primer, a second PCR ran about 7 to 12 cycles. TCRdb recomputed calls from the 5' RACE reads with MiXCR, one row per CDR3 protein. The table lists about a million distinct CDR3 sequences, roughly 50% of them singletons. The sequenced sample was blood. The receptors shown here come from a woman between 55 and 75 years old in good health.

The chain carries TRBV7-9 and TRBJ1-1; the D is unclear. The V gene lost 5 bases and the J gene lost 6 bases, with 16 bases spanning the gap. CDR3 size: 14 residues. The germline V gene has CDR1 SEHNR and CDR2 FQNEAQ (reference sequence). CDR3 DNA: TGTGCCAGCAGCAGTCGAGAACTCGACGCTGAAGCTTTCTTT. Its protein product is CASSSRELDAEAFF.

This chain uses TRBV7-9 with TRBJ2-1; D possibly corresponds to TRBD2 (6 bases). The tail of the sequence fits TRBJ2-7 better, so the J call may be wrong. From germline, CDR1 is SEHNR and CDR2 FQNEAQ (reference sequence). This CDR3 contains 16 residues. The CDR3 region is CASSGRDSILYNEQYF. The CDR3 region has the DNA TGTGCCAGCAGCGGCCGGGACTCAATCCTTTACAATGAGCAGTACTTC.

With regard to this clonotype: The junction departs from the called germline gene at one end, perhaps through a read error. This chain uses TRBV11-2 with TRBJ2-3; TRBD2 agrees at 13 bases. The CDR3 runs 17 residues. Germline V gene lookup returns CDR1 SGHAT and CDR2 FQNNGV. For the CDR3, the DNA is TGTGCCAGCAGCCTAGACCCAAGGACTAGCGGGAGCGCTACGCAGTATTTT. Its translation: CASSLDPRTSGSATQYF.

This chain uses TRBV28 with TRBJ2-4; D possibly matches TRBD1 or TRBD2 (5 bases each). Trimming took 6 bases from V and 0 from J, leaving 18 bases between them. CDR1 and CDR2 (germline): MDHEN, SYDVKM. The CDR3 has 17 residues. The CDR3 DNA sequence: TGTGCCAGCAGGATGCGGTCGGGGCGCCTAGCCAAAAACATTCAGTACTTC. This encodes CASRMRSGRLAKNIQYF. Full variable domain (remainder filled in from reference TRBV28 and TRBJ2-4): DVKVTQSSRYLVKRTGEKVFLECVQDMDHENMFWYRQDPGLGLRLIYFSYDVKMKEKGDIPEGYSVSREKKERFSLILESASTNQTSMYLCASRMRSGRLAKNIQYFGAGTRLSVL.

This clonotype was counted between two and nine times. The rearrangement uses TRBV11-1 and TRBJ2-7, with 12 nucleotides matching TRBD2. With V trimmed by 4 bases and J by 3 bases, 4 bases remained unmatched. There are 15 residues in the CDR3. Germline V gene lookup returns CDR1 SGHAT and CDR2 FQDESV (reference sequence). The CDR3 region is CASSSTSGSLYEQYF. The CDR3 region has the DNA TGTGCCAGCAGCTCGACTAGCGGGAGTCTCTACGAGCAGTACTTC.

J is TRBJ2-1 and V is TRBV5-1; 10 bases fit TRBD2. This CDR3 spans 16 amino acids. V shed 5 bases, J shed 0 bases, and the junction held 5 bases outside the gene matches. The germline V gene has CDR1 SGHRS and CDR2 YFSETQ. The CDR3 protein is CASRTSSGSSYNEQFF. CDR3 in DNA: TGCGCCAGCAGAACCTCTAGCGGGAGCTCCTACAATGAGCAGTTCTTC.

The V call is TRBV7-3, the J call TRBJ2-1; 7 bases map to TRBD2. The V segment lost 5 bases and the J segment 4 bases; nucleotides outside the gene matches: 11. The CDR3 has 16 residues. Germline loops: CDR1 SGHTA, CDR2 FQGTGA. CDR3 DNA sequence: TGTGCCAGCAGCCAATGGGGGGGTCCCCAGTACAATGAGCAGTTCTTC. Its protein product is CASSQWGGPQYNEQFF.

This rearrangement joins TRBV20-1 to TRBJ2-5, with TRBD1 matching 9 bases. Germline CDR1 and CDR2: DFQATT and SNEGSKA (reference sequence). V gave up 5 bases and J gave up 4 bases; unmatched junction bases: 11. CDR3 length: 15 amino acids. For the CDR3, the DNA is TGCAGTGCTGTAAACACGGGACAGGGCATAGAGACCCAGTACTTC. Its protein is CSAVNTGQGIETQYF.

This chain links TRBV5-1 with TRBJ2-1; D assignment may be TRBD1 or TRBD2 (6 bases each). The V end was cut by 0 bases, the J end by 15 bases, with 13 bases between. The germline V gene has CDR1 SGHRS and CDR2 YFSETQ. The CDR3 sequence is 12 residues long. CDR3 protein: CASSLGGGWPFF. DNA for the CDR3: TGCGCCAGCAGCTTGGGAGGGGGGTGGCCGTTCTTC.

The chain is built from TRBV5-1 and TRBJ2-5; the D gene is possibly TRBD2 (6 bases). Germline CDR1 SGHRS, CDR2 YFSETQ. V dropped 5 bases and J dropped 5 bases, with 10 bases sitting between them. This CDR3 has 12 residues. The CDR3 DNA follows: TGCGCCAGCAGTGGGAGCGGGGAGACCCAGTACTTC. This encodes CASSGSGETQYF.

The chain uses TRBV20-1 and TRBJ2-3, with 8 bases that match TRBD1. The CDR3 has 14 amino acids. The V and J ends lost 2 bases and 6 bases, in that order; junction bases with no gene match: 7. CDR1 and CDR2 (germline): DFQATT, SNEGSKA (reference sequence). The CDR3 nucleotides read TGCAGTGCTAGACCAGGACAGGGCCCCGATACGCAGTATTTT. Protein sequence: CSARPGQGPDTQYF.